This TCR beta chain was retrieved from a study of blood T cell repertoires in COVID-19. Sequencing was performed with immunoSEQ multiplex PCR; in TCRdb, only in-frame clones are kept and a portion is missing. The table has 100,000 or so clones, roughly four fifths seen once. The germline gives CDR1 SNHLY, CDR2 FYNNEI. Trimming removed 5 bases at V and 10 bases at J, with 12 bases between. The CDR3 spans 13 residues. The receptor was isolated from a woman aged 80 or over with acute or convalescent COVID-19. Sequenced: peripheral blood. The chain employs TRBV2 and TRBJ1-6, with a tentative D call TRBD1 (5 bases). For the CDR3, the DNA is TGTGCCAGCAGTATGGGGGGAAACTCACCCCTCCACTTT. Encoded protein: CASSMGGNSPLHF. Full variable domain (rest looked up from reference TRBV2 and TRBJ1-6): EPEVTQTPSHQVTQMGQEVILRCVPISNHLYFYWYRQILGQKVEFLVSFYNNEISEKSEIFDDQFSVERPDGSNFTLKIRSTKLEDSAMYFCASSMGGNSPLHFGNGTRLTVT.